The rows below give T cell receptor beta chains drawn from one sample of a study of post-analysis software for immune sequencing data. MiXCR, run by TCRdb on the PCR reads, gives a single entry per CDR3 protein. Of about 560,000 distinct CDR3 sequences listed, about 40% are singletons. Sequenced material: blood. Receptors originate from a girl aged 5 to 17 with multiple sclerosis. Each CDR3 is given with its conserved first and last residue. A D gene is named only where the DNA matches it firmly. Clone size is given for some rows only: seen once, a few or many times, or a class if the clone is expanded.

clone_size cdr3_length j_call d_call v_call cdr3_aa cdr3_nt
. 15 TRBJ2-7 TRBD1 TRBV12-3/TRBV12-4 CASSSTGGTSYEQYF TGTGCCAGCAGTTCTACAGGGGGCACCTCCTACGAGCAGTACTTC
. 15 TRBJ2-5 TRBD2 TRBV18 CASKSGTSGAETQYF TGTGCTAGTAAGTCCGGGACTAGCGGGGCAGAGACCCAGTACTTC
. 13 TRBJ2-5 . TRBV10-3 CANQRGSGETQYF TGTGCCAACCAAAGGGGTTCCGGAGAGACCCAGTACTTC
few 14 TRBJ2-7 . TRBV20-1 CSARGLRGPDEQYF TGCAGTGCTAGAGGTTTGAGGGGACCGGACGAGCAGTACTTC
. 13 TRBJ1-1 . TRBV12-3/TRBV12-4 CASSQWSLREAFF TGTGCCAGCAGTCAATGGAGCTTGCGGGAAGCTTTCTTT
few 16 TRBJ1-2 . TRBV24-1 CATSGKEGSIDYGYTF TGTGCCACCAGTGGTAAAGAGGGCTCAATCGACTATGGCTACACCTTC
. 15 TRBJ2-7 TRBD1 TRBV24-1 CATSDPKDRPYEQYF TGTGCCACCAGTGATCCCAAGGACAGGCCCTACGAGCAGTACTTC
. 14 TRBJ2-3 . TRBV28 CASSPSTAADTQYF TGTGCCAGCAGTCCATCCACTGCGGCGGATACGCAGTATTTT
. 13 TRBJ1-2 TRBD1 TRBV12-3/TRBV12-4 CASGTGVDYGYTF TGTGCCAGCGGAACAGGGGTGGACTATGGCTACACCTTC
. 17 TRBJ1-2 TRBD1 TRBV7-6 CASSEGAEDRDDYGYTF TGTGCCAGCAGCGAGGGAGCCGAGGACAGGGACGACTATGGCTACACCTTC
. 13 TRBJ1-2 . TRBV15 CATSTIPGRGYTF TGTGCCACCAGCACCATCCCGGGACGCGGCTACACCTTC
. 16 TRBJ1-2 . TRBV5-1 CASSPEAGVGPHGYTF TGCGCCAGCAGCCCCGAGGCAGGGGTTGGCCCACATGGCTACACCTTC
few 12 TRBJ2-1 . TRBV12-3/TRBV12-4 CASRPTRGEQFF TGTGCCAGCAGACCGACGAGAGGGGAGCAGTTCTTC
. 13 TRBJ1-2 . TRBV5-7 CASSWEDSYGYTF TGTGCCAGCAGCTGGGAGGACAGCTATGGCTACACCTTC
. 15 TRBJ2-3 . TRBV7-2 CASSSIHKELNTQYF TGTGCCAGCAGCTCAATCCACAAAGAGTTAAATACGCAGTATTTT